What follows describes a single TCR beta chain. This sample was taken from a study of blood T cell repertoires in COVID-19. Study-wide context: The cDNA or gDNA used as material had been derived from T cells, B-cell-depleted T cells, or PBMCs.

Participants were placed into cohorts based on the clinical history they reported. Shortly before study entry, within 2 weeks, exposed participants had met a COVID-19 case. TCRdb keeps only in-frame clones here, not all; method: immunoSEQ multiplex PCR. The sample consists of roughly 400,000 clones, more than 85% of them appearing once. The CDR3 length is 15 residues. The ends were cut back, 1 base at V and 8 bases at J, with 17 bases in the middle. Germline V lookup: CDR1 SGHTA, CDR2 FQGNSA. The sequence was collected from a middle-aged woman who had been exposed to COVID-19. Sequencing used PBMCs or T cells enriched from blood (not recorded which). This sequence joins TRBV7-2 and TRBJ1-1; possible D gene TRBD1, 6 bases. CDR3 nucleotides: TGTGCCAGCAGCTTAGGGGGGGCGGGGGGCCCCGAAGCTTTCTTT. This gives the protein CASSLGGAGGPEAFF.